Below are 11 T cell receptor beta chains sequenced from a single sample in a study of human T cells and chemical hapten exposure. Time point denoted: patch test 3, about 24 weeks after DPC sensitization. As for treatment: therapeutic diphenylcyclopropenone sensitization with weekly scalp DPC. TCRdb passed the RACE reads through MiXCR, listing each CDR3 protein once. The sample lists just under 65,000 distinct CDR3 sequences; roughly 9.6% were seen once. The input for sequencing was whole blood, taken in connection with sensitization to the hapten diphenylcyclopropenone (DPC). Receptor source: a woman younger than 45 with alopecia areata. Some clones in this sample may be carry-over from other donors' samples.

The gene calls are TRBV4-1 and TRBJ2-1; D perhaps matches TRBD2 (7 bases). This CDR3 is built from 14 residues. Germline CDR1 is MGHRA and CDR2 is YSYEKL. Trimming removed 0 bases from V and 8 bases from J, with 11 bases in between. The CDR3 DNA is TGCGCCAGCAGCCAAGAGGGCGGGGGCGATGAGCAGTTCTTC. This sequence encodes CASSQEGGGDEQFF.

This clonotype showed up just a few times. V is TRBV7-8 and J is TRBJ1-5; TRBD1 matches at 7 bases. Germline loops: CDR1 SGHVS, CDR2 FQNEAQ. The CDR3 runs 15 residues. The J segment lost 7 bases and the V segment lost 2 bases, leaving 8 bases of the junction unmatched. The CDR3 loop is CASSLSIQGGQPQHF. The CDR3 DNA sequence: TGTGCCAGCAGCTTATCAATTCAGGGGGGGCAGCCCCAGCATTTT.

This clonotype was picked up many times. V and J are TRBV18 and TRBJ2-5, with D possibly TRBD2 on 6 matching bases. Germline V gives CDR1 KGHSH, CDR2 LQKENI. V was cut by 1 base and J by 2 bases, with 11 bases left in between. The CDR3 extends over 15 amino acids. The CDR3 is CASSPQGGPQETQYF. DNA of the CDR3: TGTGCCAGCTCACCACAGGGAGGTCCTCAAGAGACCCAGTACTTC.

The chain couples TRBV29-1 to TRBJ2-5; D gene uncertain. V gave up 6 bases and J gave up 5 bases, with 10 bases separating them. Germline V CDR1 and CDR2: SQVTM, ANQGSEA. The CDR3 covers 11 residues. CDR3 coding DNA: TGCAGCGTCTTCGCCCCCGAGACCCAGTACTTC. This sequence encodes CSVFAPETQYF.

The chain couples TRBV4-2 to TRBJ1-5; D is perhaps TRBD1 (6 bases). The CDR3 consists of 17 residues. V was trimmed by 1 base and J by 1 base, leaving 14 bases between them. CDR1 and CDR2 from the germline V gene are LGHNA and YNFKEQ. CDR3 amino acids: CASSQGPGQTSNQPQHF. DNA for the CDR3: TGTGCCAGCAGCCAAGGACCCGGACAGACAAGCAATCAGCCCCAGCATTTT.

The chain carries TRBV6-5 and TRBJ2-1, with TRBD2 matching over 8 bases. The CDR3 runs to 14 residues. CDR1 is MNHEY and CDR2 is SVGAGI in the germline V gene. The V segment lost 5 bases and the J segment 5 bases; nucleotides outside the gene matches: 5. CDR3: CASSATSVNNEQFF. In DNA form, the CDR3 reads TGTGCCAGCAGTGCGACTAGCGTAAACAATGAGCAGTTCTTC.

This clonotype turned up a few times. The chain uses TRBV7-2 and TRBJ2-2; TRBD2 aligns across 9 bases. Per the germline V gene, CDR1 is SGHTA and CDR2 is FQGNSA. The CDR3 covers 18 residues. V gave up 1 base and J gave up 5 bases; unmatched junction bases: 11. The CDR3 is CASSLVGLSGSVTGELFF. The CDR3 DNA follows: TGTGCCAGCAGCTTAGTTGGGCTTAGCGGGAGCGTGACCGGGGAGCTGTTTTTT. Drawing the rest from reference TRBV7-2 and TRBJ2-2, the complete variable domain is GAGVSQSPSNKVTEKGKDVELRCDPISGHTALYWYRQSLGQGLEFLIYFQGNSAPDKSGLPSDRFSAERTGGSVSTLTIQRTQQEDSAVYLCASSLVGLSGSVTGELFFGEGSRLTVL.

This clonotype was counted many times. The chain carries TRBV9 and TRBJ1-3; a possible D gene is TRBD1 (6 bases). Trimming stripped 1 base from V and 4 bases from J, with 15 bases between. Germline CDR1 SGDLS, CDR2 YYNGEE. This CDR3 has 16 amino acids. The CDR3 here is CASSVRPTGRGNTIYF. For the CDR3, the DNA is TGTGCCAGCAGCGTACGGCCTACAGGGCGCGGAAACACCATATATTTT.

V is TRBV4-3 and J is TRBJ2-3, with D maybe TRBD1 (5 bases). Germline V CDR1 and CDR2: LGHNA, YSLEER. The CDR3 length is 14 residues. V lost 0 bases and J 1 base, leaving 5 bases between the germline ends. This CDR3 is CASSQEGRTDTQYF. The CDR3, as DNA: TGCGCCAGCAGCCAAGAGGGGCGCACAGATACGCAGTATTTT.

This clonotype came up many times. The chain joins TRBV7-2 to TRBJ1-1; no definite D call. CDR3 length equals 13 residues. Trimming shortened V by 6 bases and J by 5 bases, and 13 bases separated the two germline ends. Germline CDR1 reads SGHTA; CDR2 reads FQGNSA. CDR3 in amino acids: CASRTRVGTEAFF. CDR3 nucleotide sequence: TGTGCCAGCAGGACAAGGGTCGGAACTGAAGCTTTCTTT.

Only a few counts were recorded for this clonotype. This chain connects TRBV30 to TRBJ2-7; tentative D call: TRBD2 (7 bases). Germline CDR1 reads GTSNPN; CDR2 reads SVGIG (reference sequence). The CDR3 contains 13 residues. The germline V and J ends were trimmed by 2 bases and 4 bases, with 12 bases remaining between them. This chain's CDR3 is CAWSRGGGYEQYF. Written as DNA, the CDR3 is TGTGCCTGGAGTAGGGGGGGAGGGTACGAGCAGTACTTC.